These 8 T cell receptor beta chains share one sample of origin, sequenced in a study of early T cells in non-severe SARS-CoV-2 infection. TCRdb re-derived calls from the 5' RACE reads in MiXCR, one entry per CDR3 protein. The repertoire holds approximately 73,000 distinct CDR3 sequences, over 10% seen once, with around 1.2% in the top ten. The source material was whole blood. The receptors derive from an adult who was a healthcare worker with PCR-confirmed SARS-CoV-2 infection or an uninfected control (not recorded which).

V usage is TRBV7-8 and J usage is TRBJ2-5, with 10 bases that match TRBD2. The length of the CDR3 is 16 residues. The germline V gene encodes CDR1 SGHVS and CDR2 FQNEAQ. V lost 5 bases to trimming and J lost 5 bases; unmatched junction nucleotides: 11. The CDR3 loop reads CASSLGTSAFGETQYF. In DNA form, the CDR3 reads TGTGCCAGCAGCCTAGGGACTAGCGCATTTGGGGAGACCCAGTACTTC.

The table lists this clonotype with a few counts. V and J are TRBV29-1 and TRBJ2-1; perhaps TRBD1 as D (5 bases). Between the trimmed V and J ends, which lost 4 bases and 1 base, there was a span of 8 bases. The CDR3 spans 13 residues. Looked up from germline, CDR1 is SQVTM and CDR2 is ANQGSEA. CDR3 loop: CSVARGSYNEQFF. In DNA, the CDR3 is TGCAGCGTTGCTAGGGGTTCCTACAATGAGCAGTTCTTC.

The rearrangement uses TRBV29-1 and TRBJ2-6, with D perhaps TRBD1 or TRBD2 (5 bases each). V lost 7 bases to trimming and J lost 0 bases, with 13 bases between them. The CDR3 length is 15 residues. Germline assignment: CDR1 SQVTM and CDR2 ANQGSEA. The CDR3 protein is CSARDLSSGANVLTF. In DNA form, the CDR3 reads TGCAGCGCCCGGGACCTAAGCTCTGGGGCCAACGTCCTGACTTTC.

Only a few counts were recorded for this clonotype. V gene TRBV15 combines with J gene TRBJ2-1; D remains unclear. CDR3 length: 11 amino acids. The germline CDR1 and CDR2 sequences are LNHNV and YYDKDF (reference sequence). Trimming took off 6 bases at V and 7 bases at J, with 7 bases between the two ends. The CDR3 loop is CATRAVNEQFF. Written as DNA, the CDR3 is TGTGCCACCAGAGCCGTTAATGAGCAGTTCTTC.

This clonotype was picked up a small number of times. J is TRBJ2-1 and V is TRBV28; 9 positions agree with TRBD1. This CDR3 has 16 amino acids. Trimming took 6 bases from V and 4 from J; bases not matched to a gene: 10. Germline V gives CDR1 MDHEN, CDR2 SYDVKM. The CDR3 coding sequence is TGTGCCAGCAGGGCCAGGGACAGGGAAACTTACAATGAGCAGTTCTTC. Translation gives CASRARDRETYNEQFF.

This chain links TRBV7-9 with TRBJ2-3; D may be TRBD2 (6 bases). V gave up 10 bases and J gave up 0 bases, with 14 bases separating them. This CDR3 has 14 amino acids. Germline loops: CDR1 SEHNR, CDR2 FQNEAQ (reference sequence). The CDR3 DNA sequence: TGTGCCACCCAGCGGGCGGGAAGCACAGATACGCAGTATTTT. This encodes CATQRAGSTDTQYF.

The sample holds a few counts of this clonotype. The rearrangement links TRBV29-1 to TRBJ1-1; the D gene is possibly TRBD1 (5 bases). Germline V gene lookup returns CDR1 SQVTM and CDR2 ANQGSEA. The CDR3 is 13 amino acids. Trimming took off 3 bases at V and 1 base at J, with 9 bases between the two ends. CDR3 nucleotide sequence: TGCAGCGTTGACGGGGCTGGGAACACTGAAGCTTTCTTT. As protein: CSVDGAGNTEAFF. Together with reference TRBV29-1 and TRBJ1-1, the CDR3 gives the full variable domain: SAVISQKPSRDICQRGTSLTIQCQVDSQVTMMFWYRQQPGQSLTLIATANQGSEATYESGFVIDKFPISRPNLTFSTLTVSNMSPEDSSIYLCSVDGAGNTEAFFGQGTRLTVV.

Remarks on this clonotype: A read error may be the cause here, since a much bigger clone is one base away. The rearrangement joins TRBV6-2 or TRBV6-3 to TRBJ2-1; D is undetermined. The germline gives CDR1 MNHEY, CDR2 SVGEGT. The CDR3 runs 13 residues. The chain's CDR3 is CTSTPSSYNEQFF. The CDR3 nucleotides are TGTACCAGTACCCCTAGCTCCTACAATGAGCAGTTCTTC.